This T cell receptor (beta chain) comes out of a study of blood T cell repertoires in COVID-19. Looking at the study overall: From T cells, B-cell-depleted T cells, or PBMCs came the material, which was cDNA or gDNA.

The CDR3 totals 15 residues. Germline lookup yields CDR1 SGHTS and CDR2 YDEGEE. With 4 bases removed from V and 9 bases from J, the gap between germline ends came to 20 bases. The Seattle patients joined while their infection was active and were tracked longitudinally afterward. In the original analysis: Amplification from reference gene primers served as the basis for estimated nucleated cell counts. Clones were read by immunoSEQ multiplex PCR, and TCRdb kept only the in-frame ones, dropping some. V and J calls and clone size are given by that table; D and trimming were obtained from the DNA. The sample holds about 170,000 clones, approximately 85% seen once.

The sequenced sample consisted of peripheral blood. The rearrangement uses TRBV5-8 and TRBJ1-3, with a tentative D call TRBD1 (5 bases). The sequence derives from a woman of 80 years or more with COVID-19, enrolled during active disease. CDR3 DNA: TGTGCCAGCAGCACCGAACAGGCGGGGTGGAGCACCATATATTTT. Translation: CASSTEQAGWSTIYF.